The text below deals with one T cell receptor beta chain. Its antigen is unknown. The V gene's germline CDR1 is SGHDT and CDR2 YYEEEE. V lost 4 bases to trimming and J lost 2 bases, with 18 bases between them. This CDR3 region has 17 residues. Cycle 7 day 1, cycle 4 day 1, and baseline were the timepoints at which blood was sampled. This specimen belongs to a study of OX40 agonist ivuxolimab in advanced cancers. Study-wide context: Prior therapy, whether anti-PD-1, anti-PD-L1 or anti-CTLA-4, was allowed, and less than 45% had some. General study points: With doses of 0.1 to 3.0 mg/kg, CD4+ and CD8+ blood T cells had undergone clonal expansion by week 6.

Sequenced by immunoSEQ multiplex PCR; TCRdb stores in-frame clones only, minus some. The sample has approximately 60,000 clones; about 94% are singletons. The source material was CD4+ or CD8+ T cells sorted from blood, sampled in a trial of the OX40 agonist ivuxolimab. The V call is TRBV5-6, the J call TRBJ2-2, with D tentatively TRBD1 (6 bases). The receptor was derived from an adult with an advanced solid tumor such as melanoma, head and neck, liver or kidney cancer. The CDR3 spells CASSPGEVGANTGELFF. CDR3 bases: TGTGCCAGCAGCCCAGGGGAAGTAGGGGCAAACACCGGGGAGCTGTTTTTT.